Reported below is one TCR beta chain. Its specificity is not known. This record belongs to a study of shared clonotypes between healthy human individuals. Some clones are missing from TCRdb's copy, which holds only in-frame ones; the method was immunoSEQ multiplex PCR. This repertoire shows roughly 760,000 clones, approximately 79% found once; its top ten account for over 1.5%. Study results and caveats: Non-shared clonotypes had lower generation probabilities than clonotypes shared by all four sorted-subset donors.

The TCR was taken from a woman aged 25 to 39 in good health. Sequencing input: memory CD4+ T cells sorted from blood. Subset: CD45RA-negative fraction.

CDR3 loop: CASSPKLTGARTYNEQFF. The CDR3 coding sequence is TGTGCCAGCAGCCCGAAACTGACAGGGGCGAGGACTTACAATGAGCAGTTCTTC. This chain links TRBV4-2 with TRBJ2-1, with TRBD1 identical over 8 bases. Germline trimming cut 4 bases from V and 4 bases from J; bases unmatched to any gene: 15. CDR1 is LGHNA, CDR2 YNFKEQ, per germline. There are 18 residues in the CDR3.